The sequence of this TCR beta chain was determined in a study of early T cells in non-severe SARS-CoV-2 infection. About the research overall: Chains stayed unpaired after sequencing of bulk RNA from unsorted whole blood. Study-level results: Private and CD4 specificities were missed by VDJdb matching, skewed to anti-spike CD8.

The library protocol tagged individual cDNA molecules with unique molecular identifiers. TCRdb fed the 5' RACE reads into MiXCR, producing one record per CDR3 protein. The table records 75,000 to 100,000 distinct CDR3 sequences, 11% to 15% of them present only once. Germline loops: CDR1 KGHSH, CDR2 LQKENI. Trimming cost V 3 bases and J 4 bases, with 8 bases left between them. CDR3 length: 13 amino acids. This clonotype was seen just once. Its antigen remains unknown. The clonotype comes from an adult who was a healthcare worker with PCR-confirmed SARS-CoV-2 infection or an uninfected control (not recorded which). The V and J genes are TRBV18 and TRBJ2-3; D is perhaps TRBD2 (6 bases). Sample: whole blood. CDR3 amino acids: CASSPGGADTQYF. The CDR3 nucleotides read TGTGCCAGCTCACCGGGGGGTGCAGATACGCAGTATTTT.